This T cell receptor beta chain was sequenced during a study of CD8+ T cells in alopecia areata. Study in general: A regimen of oral tofacitinib, 5 to 10 mg twice daily, was given to treated patients. Points from the study as a whole: TCR sharing across patients was less clear than in mice, possibly HLA-related. The study found tofacitinib significantly decreased scalp clonality and expanded CD8+ clones among the top 100.

In each case, RNA was isolated and then reverse transcribed into cDNA as the sequencing template. Produced via immunoSEQ multiplex PCR; TCRdb's table is partial and in-frame only. The sample contains 150,000 to 200,000 clones, roughly 58% of which appear only once. The CDR3 has 14 amino acids. V was cut by 0 bases and J by 6 bases, with 11 bases left in between. Germline V gene data show CDR1 as GTSNPN and CDR2 as SVGIG (reference sequence). Treatment meaning: oral pan-JAK inhibitor, 5-10 mg twice daily. On this clone itself: Its target is unknown.

The gene calls are TRBV30 and TRBJ2-2; D might be TRBD1 or TRBD2, each matching 5 bases. The receptor was derived from a human donor with alopecia areata. The sequenced sample was CD4+ T cells sorted from blood, obtained at approximately week 60, from a patient treated with tofacitinib. The CDR3 DNA follows: TGTGCCTGGAGTGTGGGACCGCCGGCCGGGGAGCTGTTTTTT. Protein product: CAWSVGPPAGELFF.